The sequence of this T cell receptor (beta chain) was determined in a study of blood T cell repertoires in COVID-19. The protocol was immunoSEQ multiplex PCR, while the TCRdb copy is restricted to in-frame clones and leaves out a portion. The sample has tens of thousands of clones, about 88% seen once. J was trimmed by 2 bases and V by 6 bases; bases with no gene match: 4. The germline V gene has CDR1 SGHTA and CDR2 FQGNSA. The CDR3 extends over 14 amino acids. V gene TRBV7-2 combines with J gene TRBJ1-2; TRBD1 agrees at 9 bases. The sequenced material came from peripheral blood. This receptor was taken from a man in his sixties with acute or convalescent COVID-19. The CDR3 here is CASSLTGGNYGYTF. CDR3 nucleotides: TGTGCCAGCAGTCTTACAGGGGGCAACTATGGCTACACCTTC.